This T cell receptor (beta chain) was documented in a study of control samples from healthy donors and cancer patients. The CDR3 runs 15 residues. V shed 6 bases, J shed 3 bases, and the junction held 8 bases outside the gene matches. Looked up from germline, CDR1 is SGHNT and CDR2 is YYREEE (reference sequence). Profiled with immunoSEQ multiplex PCR; TCRdb holds only in-frame clones, not every one. The sample records around 110,000 clones, more than 75% being singletons. This chain joins TRBV5-4 and TRBJ2-5; 10 nucleotides agree with TRBD2. The TCR was taken from a woman in her sixties or seventies in good health. The source material was blood. CDR3 coding DNA: TGTGCCAGCATCCCAGCGGGGGGGAATAAAGAGACCCAGTACTTC. Its translation: CASIPAGGNKETQYF.